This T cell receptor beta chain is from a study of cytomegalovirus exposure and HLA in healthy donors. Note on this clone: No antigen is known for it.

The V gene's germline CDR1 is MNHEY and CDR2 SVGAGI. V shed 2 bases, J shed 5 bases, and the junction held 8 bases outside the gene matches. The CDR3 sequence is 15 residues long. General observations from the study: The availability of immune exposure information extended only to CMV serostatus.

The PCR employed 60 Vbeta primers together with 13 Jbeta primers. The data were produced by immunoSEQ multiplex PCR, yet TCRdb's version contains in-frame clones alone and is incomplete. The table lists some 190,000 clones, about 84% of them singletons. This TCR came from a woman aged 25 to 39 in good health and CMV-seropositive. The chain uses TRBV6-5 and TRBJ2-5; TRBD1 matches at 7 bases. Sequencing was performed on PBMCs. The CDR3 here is CASSYQNRGGETQYF. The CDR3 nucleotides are TGTGCCAGCAGTTACCAGAACAGGGGTGGGGAGACCCAGTACTTC.